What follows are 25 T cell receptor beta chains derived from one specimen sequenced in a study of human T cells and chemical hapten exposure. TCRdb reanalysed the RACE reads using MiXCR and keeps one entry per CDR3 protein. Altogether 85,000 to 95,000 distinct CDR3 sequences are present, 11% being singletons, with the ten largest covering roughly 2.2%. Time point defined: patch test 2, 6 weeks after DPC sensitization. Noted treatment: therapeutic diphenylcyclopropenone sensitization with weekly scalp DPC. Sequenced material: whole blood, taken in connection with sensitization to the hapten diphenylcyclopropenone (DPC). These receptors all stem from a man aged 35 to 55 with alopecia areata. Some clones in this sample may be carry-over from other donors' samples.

The CDR3 reads CASSDGGLAGGQETQYF. For the CDR3, the DNA is TGTGCCAGCAGTGACGGCGGACTAGCGGGGGGCCAAGAGACCCAGTACTTC. This chain uses TRBV2 with TRBJ2-5; 14 bases agree with TRBD2. Looked up from germline, CDR1 is SNHLY and CDR2 is FYNNEI. With V trimmed by 3 bases and J by 1 base, 4 bases remained unmatched. The length of the CDR3 is 17 residues.

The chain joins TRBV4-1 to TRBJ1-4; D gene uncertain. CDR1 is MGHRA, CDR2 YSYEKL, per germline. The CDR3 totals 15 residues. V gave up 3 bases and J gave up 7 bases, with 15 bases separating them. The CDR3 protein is CASSQETRDREKLFF. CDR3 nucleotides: TGCGCCAGCAGCCAGGAGACGCGAGATCGTGAAAAACTGTTTTTT.

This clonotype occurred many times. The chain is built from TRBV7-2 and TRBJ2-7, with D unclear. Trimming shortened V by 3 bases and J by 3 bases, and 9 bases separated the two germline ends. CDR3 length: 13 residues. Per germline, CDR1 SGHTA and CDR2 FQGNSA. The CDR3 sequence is CASSFRDNYEQYF. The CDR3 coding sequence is TGTGCCAGCAGCTTCCGAGATAACTACGAGCAGTACTTC.

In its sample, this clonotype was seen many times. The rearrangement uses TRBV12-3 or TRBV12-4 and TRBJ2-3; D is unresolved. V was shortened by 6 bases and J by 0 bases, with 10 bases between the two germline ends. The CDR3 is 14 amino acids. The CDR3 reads CASSPTISTDTQYF. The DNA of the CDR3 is TGTGCCAGCAGCCCAACGATCAGCACAGATACGCAGTATTTT.

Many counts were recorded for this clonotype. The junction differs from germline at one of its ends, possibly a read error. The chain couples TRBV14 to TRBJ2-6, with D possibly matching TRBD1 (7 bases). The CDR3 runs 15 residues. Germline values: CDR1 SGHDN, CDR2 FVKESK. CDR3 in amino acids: CASSQSRQGGNVLTF. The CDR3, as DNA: TGTGCCAGCAGCCAATCACGGCAGGGGGGCAACGTCCTGACTTTC.

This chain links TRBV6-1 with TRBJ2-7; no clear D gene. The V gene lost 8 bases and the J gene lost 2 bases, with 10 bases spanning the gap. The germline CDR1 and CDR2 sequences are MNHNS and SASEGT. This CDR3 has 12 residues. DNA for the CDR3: TGTGCCAGCCGGGCGGTGACCTACGAGCAGTACTTC. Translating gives CASRAVTYEQYF.

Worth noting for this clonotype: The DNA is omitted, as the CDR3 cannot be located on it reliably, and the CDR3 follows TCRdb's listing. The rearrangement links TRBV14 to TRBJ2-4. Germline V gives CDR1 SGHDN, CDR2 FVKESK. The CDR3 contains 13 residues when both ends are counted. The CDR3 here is CASSHFGKDIQYF.

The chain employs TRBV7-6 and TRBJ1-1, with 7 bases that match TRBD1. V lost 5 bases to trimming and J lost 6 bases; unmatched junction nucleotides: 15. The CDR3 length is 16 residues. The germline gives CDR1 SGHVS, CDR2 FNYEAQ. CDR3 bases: TGTGCCAGCAGCCCCCAGGGGGGACGGAAAAGGGCTGAAGCTTTCTTT. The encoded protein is CASSPQGGRKRAEAFF.

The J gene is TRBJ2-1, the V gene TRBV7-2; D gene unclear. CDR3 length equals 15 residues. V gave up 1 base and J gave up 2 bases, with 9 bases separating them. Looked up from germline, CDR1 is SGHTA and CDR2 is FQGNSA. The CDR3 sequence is CASSLGWGTYNEQFF. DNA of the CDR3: TGTGCCAGCAGCTTAGGATGGGGAACCTACAATGAGCAGTTCTTC. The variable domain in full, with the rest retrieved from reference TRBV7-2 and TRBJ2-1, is GAGVSQSPSNKVTEKGKDVELRCDPISGHTALYWYRQSLGQGLEFLIYFQGNSAPDKSGLPSDRFSAERTGGSVSTLTIQRTQQEDSAVYLCASSLGWGTYNEQFFGPGTRLTVL.

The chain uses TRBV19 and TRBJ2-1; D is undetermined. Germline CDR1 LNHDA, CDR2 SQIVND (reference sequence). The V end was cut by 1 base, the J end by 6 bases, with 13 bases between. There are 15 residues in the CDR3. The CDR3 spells CASSIGASRANEQFF. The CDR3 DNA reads TGTGCCAGTAGTATAGGAGCCAGTAGGGCCAATGAGCAGTTCTTC.

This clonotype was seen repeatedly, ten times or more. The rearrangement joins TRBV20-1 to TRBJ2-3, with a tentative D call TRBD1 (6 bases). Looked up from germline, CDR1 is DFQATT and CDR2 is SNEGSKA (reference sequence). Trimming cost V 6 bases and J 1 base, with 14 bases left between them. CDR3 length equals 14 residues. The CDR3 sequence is CSAPRSGGTDTQYF. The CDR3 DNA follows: TGCAGTGCGCCGAGGTCAGGGGGCACAGATACGCAGTATTTT.

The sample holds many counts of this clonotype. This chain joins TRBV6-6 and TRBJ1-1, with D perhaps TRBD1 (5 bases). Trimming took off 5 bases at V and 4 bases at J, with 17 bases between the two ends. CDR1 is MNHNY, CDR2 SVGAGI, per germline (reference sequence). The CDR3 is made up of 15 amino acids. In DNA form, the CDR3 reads TGTGCCAGCAGTCTGGATGGGGCGTCGGGCACTGAAGCTTTCTTT. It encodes CASSLDGASGTEAFF.

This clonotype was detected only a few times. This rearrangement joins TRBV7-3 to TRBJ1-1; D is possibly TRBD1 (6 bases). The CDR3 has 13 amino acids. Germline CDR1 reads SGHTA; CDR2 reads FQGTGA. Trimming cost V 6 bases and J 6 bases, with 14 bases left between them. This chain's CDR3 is CASSSSGAAEAFF. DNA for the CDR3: TGTGCCAGCAGTTCCTCGGGGGCTGCTGAAGCTTTCTTT. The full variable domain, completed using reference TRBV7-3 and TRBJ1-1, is GAGVSQTPSNKVTEKGKYVELRCDPISGHTALYWYRQSLGQGPEFLIYFQGTGAADDSGLPNDRFFAVRPEGSVSTLKIQRTERGDSAVYLCASSSSGAAEAFFGQGTRLTVV.

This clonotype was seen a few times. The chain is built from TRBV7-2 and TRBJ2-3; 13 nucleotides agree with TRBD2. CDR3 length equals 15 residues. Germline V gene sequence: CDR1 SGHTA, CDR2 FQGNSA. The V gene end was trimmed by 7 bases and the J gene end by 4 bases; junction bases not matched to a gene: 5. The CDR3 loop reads CASILAGGPSDTQYF. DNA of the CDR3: TGTGCCAGCATACTAGCGGGAGGGCCCTCAGATACGCAGTATTTT.

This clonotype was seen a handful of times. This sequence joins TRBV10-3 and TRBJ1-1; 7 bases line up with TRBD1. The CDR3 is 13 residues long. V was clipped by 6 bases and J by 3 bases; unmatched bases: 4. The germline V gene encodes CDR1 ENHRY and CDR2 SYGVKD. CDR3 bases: TGTGCCATCAGGTGGGACAGTCACACTGAAGCTTTCTTT. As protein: CAIRWDSHTEAFF.

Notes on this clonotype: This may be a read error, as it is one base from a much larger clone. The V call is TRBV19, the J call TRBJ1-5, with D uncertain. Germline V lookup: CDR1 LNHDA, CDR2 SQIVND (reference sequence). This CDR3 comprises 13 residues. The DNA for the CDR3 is TGTGCCAGTAGTATGAACTTCAATCAGCCCCAGCAATTT. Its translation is CASSMNFNQPQQF.

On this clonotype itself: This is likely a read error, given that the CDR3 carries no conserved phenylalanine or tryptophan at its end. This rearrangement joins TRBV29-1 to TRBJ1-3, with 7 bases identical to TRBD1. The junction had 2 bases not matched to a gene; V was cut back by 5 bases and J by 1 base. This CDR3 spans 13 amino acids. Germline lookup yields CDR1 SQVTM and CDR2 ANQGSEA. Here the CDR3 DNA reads TGCAGCGTTCCGACAGGGTCTGGAAACACCATATATTCT. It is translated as CSVPTGSGNTIYS.

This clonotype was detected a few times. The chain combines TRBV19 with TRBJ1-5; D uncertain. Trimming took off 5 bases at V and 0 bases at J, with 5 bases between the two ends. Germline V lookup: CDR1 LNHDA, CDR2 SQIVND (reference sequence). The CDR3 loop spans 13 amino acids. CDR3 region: CASSQSSNQPQHF. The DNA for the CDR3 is TGTGCCAGTAGTCAGAGTAGCAATCAGCCCCAGCATTTT.

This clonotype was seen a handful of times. CDR3 DNA: TGTGCCAGCAGCTGGACAGGGGCTGGGGCCAACGTCCTGACTTTC. Its translation: CASSWTGAGANVLTF. The V call is TRBV12-3 or TRBV12-4, the J call TRBJ2-6, with 9 bases that match TRBD1. This CDR3 comprises 15 residues. V lost 6 bases, J lost 2 bases, and 2 bases stayed unmatched.

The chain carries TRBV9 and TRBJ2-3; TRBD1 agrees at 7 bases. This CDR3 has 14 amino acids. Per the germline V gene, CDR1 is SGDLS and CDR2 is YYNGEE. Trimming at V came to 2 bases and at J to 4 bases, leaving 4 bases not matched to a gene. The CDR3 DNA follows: TGTGCCAGCAGCGTTGGGACAGTCTCAGATACGCAGTATTTT. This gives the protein CASSVGTVSDTQYF.

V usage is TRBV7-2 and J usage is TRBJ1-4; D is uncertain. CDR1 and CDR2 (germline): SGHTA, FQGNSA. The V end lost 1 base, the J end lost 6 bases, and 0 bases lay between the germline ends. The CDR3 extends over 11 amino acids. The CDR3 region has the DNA TGTGCCAGCAGCTTAGATGAAAAACTGTTTTTT. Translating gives CASSLDEKLFF.

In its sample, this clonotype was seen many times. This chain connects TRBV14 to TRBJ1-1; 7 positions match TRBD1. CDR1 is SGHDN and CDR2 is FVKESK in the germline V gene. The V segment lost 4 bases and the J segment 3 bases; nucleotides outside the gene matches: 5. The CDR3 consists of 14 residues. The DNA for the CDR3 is TGTGCCAGCAGCCGACAGGGATTCGACACTGAAGCTTTCTTT. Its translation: CASSRQGFDTEAFF.

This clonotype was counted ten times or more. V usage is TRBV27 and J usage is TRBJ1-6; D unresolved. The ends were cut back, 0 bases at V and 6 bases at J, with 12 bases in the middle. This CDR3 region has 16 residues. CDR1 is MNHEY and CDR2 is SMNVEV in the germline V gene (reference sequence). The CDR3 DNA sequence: TGTGCCAGCAGTTTATCGTTGCAGGCTCCTAATTCACCCCTCCACTTT. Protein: CASSLSLQAPNSPLHF.

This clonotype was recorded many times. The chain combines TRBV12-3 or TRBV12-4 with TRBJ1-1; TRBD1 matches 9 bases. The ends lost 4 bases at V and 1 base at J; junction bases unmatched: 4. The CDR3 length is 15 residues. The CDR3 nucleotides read TGTGCCAGCAGTTCTAGGACAGGGGCGAACACTGAAGCTTTCTTT. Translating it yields CASSSRTGANTEAFF.

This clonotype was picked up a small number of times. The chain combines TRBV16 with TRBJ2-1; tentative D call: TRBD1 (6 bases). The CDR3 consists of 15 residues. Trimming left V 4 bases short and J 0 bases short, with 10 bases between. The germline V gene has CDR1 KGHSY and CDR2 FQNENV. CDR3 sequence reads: CASSPEDSSYNEQFF. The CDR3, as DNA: TGTGCCAGCAGCCCCGAGGACAGCTCCTACAATGAGCAGTTCTTC. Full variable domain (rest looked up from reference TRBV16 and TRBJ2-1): GEEVAQTPKHLVRGEGQKAKLYCAPIKGHSYVFWYQQVLKNEFKFLISFQNENVFDETGMPKERFSAKCLPNSPCSLEIQATKLEDSAVYFCASSPEDSSYNEQFFGPGTRLTVL.